The sequence of this T cell receptor beta chain was determined in a study of response to subunit inactivated influenza vaccine. Concerning this clonotype itself: Its cognate antigen is unknown.

MiXCR, applied by TCRdb to the RT-PCR reads, yields one record per CDR3 protein. The profile shows around 470,000 distinct CDR3 sequences, roughly 7.6% of them singletons. The germline V gene encodes CDR1 DFQATT and CDR2 SNEGSKA (reference sequence). The CDR3 has 13 amino acids. Trimming cost V 3 bases and J 6 bases, with 15 bases left between them. Findings of the study overall: A suggestion made by the authors is that each seasonal influenza vaccination recruits few new T cells.

The TCR comes from a man between 50 and 75 years old who received an inactivated influenza vaccine. This sequence joins TRBV20-1 and TRBJ2-7; D tentatively reads TRBD1 or TRBD2 (5 bases each). This sample comprised PBMCs from blood, obtained around 25 months after vaccination. CDR3 DNA: TGCAGTGCTAGTGAGGGGACGGTCTCCGAGCAGTACTTC. It encodes CSASEGTVSEQYF.